This is a list of T cell receptor beta chains from one sample in a study of OX40 agonist ivuxolimab in advanced cancers. The method was immunoSEQ multiplex PCR; TCRdb's version includes in-frame clones alone and lacks a portion of them. Here the sample spans some 71,000 clones, roughly 90% being singletons. This sample comprised CD4+ or CD8+ T cells sorted from blood, obtained in a trial of the OX40 agonist ivuxolimab. Every receptor here comes from an adult with an advanced solid tumor such as melanoma, head and neck, liver or kidney cancer. Both conserved end residues are part of each CDR3. The D gene is left open where the match is weak. The size entry is marked missing in some rows and otherwise reads once, few, many or a size class.

d_call j_call v_call clone_size cdr3_nt cdr3_aa
TRBD1 TRBJ1-2 TRBV6-5 - TGTGCCAGCAGTTCCACCACAGGGGGCTTCTATGGCTACACCTTC CASSSTTGGFYGYTF
- TRBJ2-7 TRBV7-2 - TGTGCCAGCAGCTTAACACAGGGAGAGGCTTACGAGCAGTACTTC CASSLTQGEAYEQYF
- TRBJ2-3 TRBV9 - TGTGCCAGCAGCGGGAGAGGCCCAGATACGCAGTATTTT CASSGRGPDTQYF
TRBD2 TRBJ2-1 TRBV14 - TGTGCCAGCAGCCTTACCCCAGGACTAGCGGGGGCGCCCTCCTACAATGAGCAGTTCTTC CASSLTPGLAGAPSYNEQFF
TRBD2 TRBJ2-7 TRBV7-9 - TGTGCCAGCAGCTTAGAAGGCGGGGGACCCTACGAGCAGTACTTC CASSLEGGGPYEQYF
TRBD2 TRBJ2-2 TRBV28 - TGTGCCAGCAGAGGGGCGGGGGGAGGCACCGGGGAGCTGTTTTTT CASRGAGGGTGELFF
- TRBJ1-5 TRBV6-6 - TGTGCCAGCAGCCCTGGACCGGGGGGAAGCAATCAGCCCCAGCATTTT CASSPGPGGSNQPQHF
- TRBJ1-1 TRBV19 - TGTGCCAGTAGTATTAGGCGGGTTTACGAGGGAGGAGCTTTCTTT CASSIRRVYEGGAFF
- TRBJ1-1 TRBV6-5 - TGTGCCAGCAGTTATCAGGGAGGGGGAACTGAAGCTTTCTTT CASSYQGGGTEAFF
- TRBJ1-1 TRBV7-3 - TGTGCCAGCGGCGCAGGGATGAACACTGAAGCTTTCTTT CASGAGMNTEAFF
TRBD1 TRBJ2-7 TRBV19 - TGTGCCAGTAGGGGGACACAGGGGTCCTACGAGCAGTACTTC CASRGTQGSYEQYF
TRBD1 TRBJ1-1 TRBV4-1 - TGCGCCAGCAGCCAACCAAGGGACAGGGGGAATACTGAAGCTTTCTTT CASSQPRDRGNTEAFF
- TRBJ2-7 TRBV28 - TGTGCCAGCAGACAGGGCCCCTACGAGCAGTACTTC CASRQGPYEQYF
- TRBJ2-7 TRBV6-5 - TGTGCCAGCACCCTGGGGCAGGCGAGCAACGAGCAGTACTTC CASTLGQASNEQYF
TRBD1 TRBJ2-7 TRBV5-4 - TGTGCCAGCAGCTTGGGTCAGGGGGCGTCCGAGCAGTACTTC CASSLGQGASEQYF
TRBD2 TRBJ2-3 TRBV7-2 - TGTGCCACGGCCGCTAGCGGGGGGGCCTTGGCAGATACGCAGTATTTT CATAASGGALADTQYF
- TRBJ2-7 TRBV7-3 - TGTGCCAGCAGCTTATATATGGGCGGGTCAGGGGCCTCTTACTTC CASSLYMGGSGASYF
TRBD1 TRBJ1-5 TRBV5-6 - TGTGCCAGCAGCCCGGACAGGGGGGGAAATCAGCCCCAGCATTTT CASSPDRGGNQPQHF
- TRBJ1-6 TRBV7-3 - TGTGCCAGCAGCCCGGGGTGGGATAATTCACCCCTCCACTTT CASSPGWDNSPLHF
- TRBJ2-2 TRBV7-9 - TGTGCCAGCAGCGTTGGCGGTTACACCGGGGAGCTGTTTTTT CASSVGGYTGELFF
TRBD2 TRBJ2-3 TRBV6-1 - TGTGCCAGCAGTGAAACCGGGACTAGGGTTGCGCAGTATTTT CASSETGTRVAQYF
- TRBJ2-1 TRBV5-1 once TGCGCCAGCACCTTCCCTGAGCAGTTCTTC CASTFPEQFF
TRBD1 TRBJ2-5 TRBV19 once TGTGCCAGTAGCAGAGACAGGGTAGGAGAGACCCAGTACTTC CASSRDRVGETQYF
TRBD1 TRBJ1-6 TRBV7-2 - TGTGCCAGCAGCTCGACAGGGGCCTACTCACCCCTCCACTTT CASSSTGAYSPLHF
- TRBJ1-1 TRBV10-1 - TGCGCCAGCAGTGTTGCAGGGAGGGACACTGAAGCTTTCTTT CASSVAGRDTEAFF
- TRBJ2-7 TRBV7-2 - TGTGCCAGCAGCTTAGCGGCCCCAGGTTCCTACGAGCAGTACTTC CASSLAAPGSYEQYF
TRBD1 TRBJ1-6 TRBV7-2 - TGTGCCAGCAGCTTAGCCAATTCAGAGGGACAGGGGCGGTCACCCCTCCACTTT CASSLANSEGQGRSPLHF
TRBD2 TRBJ2-1 TRBV29-1 - TGCAGCGTTACTGGACTAGCGGGTTCCTCCTACAATGAGCAGTTCTTC CSVTGLAGSSYNEQFF
- TRBJ2-3 TRBV5-1 - TGCGCCAGCAGCACCCTCCCTGGGGGCGCGGGAGATACGCAGTATTTT CASSTLPGGAGDTQYF
- TRBJ1-1 TRBV19 - TGTGCCAGTAGTATGCAGGGGCGCTTAACTGAAGCTTTCTTT CASSMQGRLTEAFF
- TRBJ1-1 TRBV29-1 - TGCAGCGTTGTACCCCTACCAAGGAACACTGAAGCTTTCTTT CSVVPLPRNTEAFF
- TRBJ1-1 TRBV6-1 - TGTGCTACCTCGGGCAGGATGAACACTGAAGCTTTCTTT CATSGRMNTEAFF
TRBD2 TRBJ2-7 TRBV7-7 - TGTGCTAGCAGCCTACTAGCGGGGGGGACCCACGAGCAGTACTTC CASSLLAGGTHEQYF
- TRBJ1-1 TRBV6-5 - TGTGCCAGCGAAGGACGGGCTTTCTTT CASEGRAFF
TRBD1 TRBJ1-6 TRBV6-1 - TGTGCCAGCGGGACGACAGGGGGCGATTCACCCCTCCACTTT CASGTTGGDSPLHF
TRBD2 TRBJ2-3 TRBV28 once TGTGCCAGCAGGGATAGCGGGGGGCCCCCGAGGGATACGCAGTATTTT CASRDSGGPPRDTQYF
TRBD2 TRBJ2-7 TRBV11-3 - TGTGCCAGCAGCTTAAAAGGACTAGCGAGCGAGCAGTACTTC CASSLKGLASEQYF
- TRBJ1-2 TRBV9 - TGTGCCAGCAGCCCCTACGGGGGGTCCGTCTATGGCTACACCTTC CASSPYGGSVYGYTF
- TRBJ1-1 TRBV18 - TGTGCCAGCTCACCCCTCGTGGGGAACACTGAAGCTTTCTTT CASSPLVGNTEAFF